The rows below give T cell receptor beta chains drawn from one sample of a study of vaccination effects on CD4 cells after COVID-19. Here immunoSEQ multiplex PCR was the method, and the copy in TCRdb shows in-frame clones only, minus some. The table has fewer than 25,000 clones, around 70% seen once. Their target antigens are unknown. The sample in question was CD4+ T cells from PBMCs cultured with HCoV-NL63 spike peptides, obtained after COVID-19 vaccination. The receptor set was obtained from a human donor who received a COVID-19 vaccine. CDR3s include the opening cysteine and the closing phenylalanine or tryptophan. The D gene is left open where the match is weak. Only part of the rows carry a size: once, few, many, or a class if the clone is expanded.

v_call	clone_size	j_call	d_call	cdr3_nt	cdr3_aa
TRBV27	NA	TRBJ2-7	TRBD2	TGTGCCAGCAGTTTATCGGGGACTAGCGGGAGAAATGGCGAGCAGTACTTC	CASSLSGTSGRNGEQYF
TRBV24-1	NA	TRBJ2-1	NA	TGTGCCACCAGTGATTTGATTAACAATGAGCAGTTCTTC	CATSDLINNEQFF
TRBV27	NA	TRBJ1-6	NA	TGTGCCAGCAGTTTGGGGGGCCAACCGTATAATTCACCCCTCCACTTT	CASSLGGQPYNSPLHF
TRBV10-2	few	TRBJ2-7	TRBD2	TGCGCCAGCAGGATTAGCGGGAGCTACGAGCAGTACTTC	CASRISGSYEQYF
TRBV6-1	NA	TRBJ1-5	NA	TGTGCCAGCAGTGAATGGGGGGGGCAGCCCCAGCATTTT	CASSEWGGQPQHF
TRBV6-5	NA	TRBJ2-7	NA	TGTGCCAGCAGCTCTGGACACACGGCGTACGAGCAGTACTTC	CASSSGHTAYEQYF
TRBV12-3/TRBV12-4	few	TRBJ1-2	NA	TGTGCCAGCAGCCCTGCGGGCCCTCATGGCTACACCTTC	CASSPAGPHGYTF
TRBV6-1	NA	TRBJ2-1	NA	TGTGCCAGCAGTGAGGGGTCCTACAATGAGCAGTTCTTC	CASSEGSYNEQFF
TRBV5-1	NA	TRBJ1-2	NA	TGCGCCAGCAGCTTGGACTCGGGGGCGCAAGGGGGCTACACCTTC	CASSLDSGAQGGYTF
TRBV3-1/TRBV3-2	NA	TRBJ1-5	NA	TGTGCCAGCAGCCAGAGCAATCAGCCCCAGCATTTT	CASSQSNQPQHF
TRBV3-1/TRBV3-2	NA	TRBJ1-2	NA	TGTGCCAGCAGCCAAGATCTGTACAGGGTCGGCTATGGCTACACCTTC	CASSQDLYRVGYGYTF
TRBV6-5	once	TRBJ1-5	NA	TGTGCCAGCGGCAGGGAGGGCAATCAGCCCCAGCATTTT	CASGREGNQPQHF
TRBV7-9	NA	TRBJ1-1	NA	TGTGCCAGCAGCTTAACAGGAGGGACTGAAGCTTTCTTT	CASSLTGGTEAFF
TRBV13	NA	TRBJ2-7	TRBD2	TGTGCCAGCAGCTTTGGACCAGCGGGGGCGAAATACGAGCAGTACTTC	CASSFGPAGAKYEQYF
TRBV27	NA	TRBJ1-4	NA	TGTGCCAGCAGTTTATTATCCAGCAATGAAAAACTGTTTTTT	CASSLLSSNEKLFF
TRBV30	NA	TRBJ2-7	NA	TGTGCCTGGAAGGAGTGGGAGAATTCTTCCGAGCAGTACTTC	CAWKEWENSSEQYF
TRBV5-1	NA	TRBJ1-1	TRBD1	TGCGCCAGCAGCTGGGGACAGACACAGATGAACACTGAAGCTTTCTTT	CASSWGQTQMNTEAFF
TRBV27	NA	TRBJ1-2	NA	TGTGCCAGCAGTCGCCGGAGTGGCAGGGGTGCCTATGGCTACACCTTC	CASSRRSGRGAYGYTF
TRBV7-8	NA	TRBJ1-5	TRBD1	TGTGCCAGCAGCTCCACGACAGGGGGCCTCGGCAATCAGCCCCAGCATTTT	CASSSTTGGLGNQPQHF
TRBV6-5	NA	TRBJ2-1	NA	TGTGCCAGTATAACAGGGAGTCGTGACAATGAGCAGTTCTTC	CASITGSRDNEQFF
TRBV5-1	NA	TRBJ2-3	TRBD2	TGCGCCAGCAGCTTCGGGGGACTAGCGGGCAGACTCTCTAGCACAGATACGCAGTATTTT	CASSFGGLAGRLSSTDTQYF
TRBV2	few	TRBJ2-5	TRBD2	TGTGCCAGAGGGGCGACTAGCGGGTCAGAGACCCAGTACTTC	CARGATSGSETQYF
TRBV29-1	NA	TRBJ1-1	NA	TGCAGCGCTGAGATACAGGAGGGCACTGAAGCTTTCTTT	CSAEIQEGTEAFF
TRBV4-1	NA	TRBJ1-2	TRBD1	TGCGCCAGCAGCCGCATAGCGACAGGGGAAGTCTATGGCTACACCTTC	CASSRIATGEVYGYTF
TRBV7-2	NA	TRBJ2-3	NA	TGTGCCAGCAGCTTAGCCGTAACTAGCACAGATACGCAGTATTTT	CASSLAVTSTDTQYF
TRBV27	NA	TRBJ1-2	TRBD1	TGTGCCAGCAGCCCGGGACAGCTTAACTATGGCTACACCTTC	CASSPGQLNYGYTF
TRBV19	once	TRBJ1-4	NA	TGTGCCAGTAGTAAGACCCCACCGACATGGAATAATGAAAAACTGTTTTTT	CASSKTPPTWNNEKLFF
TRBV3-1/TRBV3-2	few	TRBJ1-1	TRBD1	TGTGCCAGCAGCCCAGGGGGGATCATGAACACTGAAGCTTTCTTT	CASSPGGIMNTEAFF
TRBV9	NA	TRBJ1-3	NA	TGTGCCAGCAGCACCGGGGATTTCTCTGGAAACACCATATATTTT	CASSTGDFSGNTIYF
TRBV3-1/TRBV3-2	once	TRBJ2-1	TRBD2	TGTGCCAGCAGCCAAAACAGCGGGAAAGATAATGAGCAGTTCTTC	CASSQNSGKDNEQFF
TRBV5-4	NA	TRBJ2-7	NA	TGTGCCAGCAGCTTGGGGCAGGCATCTCGAGAGCAGTACTTC	CASSLGQASREQYF
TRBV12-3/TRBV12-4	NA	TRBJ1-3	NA	TGTGCCAGCAGGTACAATTCTGGAAACACCATATATTTT	CASRYNSGNTIYF
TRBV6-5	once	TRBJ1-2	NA	TGTGCCAGCAGTTACTCCTTCGCAGGAAACTATGGCTACACCTTC	CASSYSFAGNYGYTF
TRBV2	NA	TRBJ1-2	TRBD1	TGTGCCAGCAAGCCCGGACAGGGGGGCTATGGCTACACCTTC	CASKPGQGGYGYTF
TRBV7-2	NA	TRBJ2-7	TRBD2	TGTGCCAGCAGCTTAGAAGGACTAGCGGGAGGGAGGGAGCAGTACTTC	CASSLEGLAGGREQYF
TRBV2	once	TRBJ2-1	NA	TGTGCCAGCAGTGAACAGGGTTGGAATGAGCAGTTCTTC	CASSEQGWNEQFF
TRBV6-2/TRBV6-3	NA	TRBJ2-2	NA	TGTGCCAGCAGTAAAGACAGGGCGGGGACCGGGGAGCTGTTTTTT	CASSKDRAGTGELFF
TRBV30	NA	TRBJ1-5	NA	TGTGCCTGGAGAAATCACGGACAGACACCCCAGCATTTT	CAWRNHGQTPQHF
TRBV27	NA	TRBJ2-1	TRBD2	TGTGCCAGCAGTTTAAGACTAGCGGGCTACTCAACTGTCTACAATGAGCAGTTCTTC	CASSLRLAGYSTVYNEQFF
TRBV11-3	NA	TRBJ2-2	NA	TGTGCCAGCAGCTTAGAGCGAGGCGGAAGTCAGTGGGTGACCGGGGAGCTGTTTTTT	CASSLERGGSQWVTGELFF
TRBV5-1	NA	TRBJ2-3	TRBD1	TGCGCCAGCAGCCGGGGACAGGGGGTAGGAGATACGCAGTATTTT	CASSRGQGVGDTQYF
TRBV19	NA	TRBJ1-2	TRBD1	TGTGCCAGTAGTCTCTGGGACAGGGCTGACTATGGCTACACCTTC	CASSLWDRADYGYTF
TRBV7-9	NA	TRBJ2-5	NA	TGTGCCAGCAGCTTCCTTCTCATGGACTTATTCCAAGAGACCCAGTACTTC	CASSFLLMDLFQETQYF